The rows below give T cell receptor beta chains drawn from one sample of a study of T cell responses to AZD1222 COVID-19 vaccine. Libraries were prepared by immunoSEQ multiplex PCR; TCRdb keeps only in-frame clonotypes and omits some of them. The sample lists under 70,000 clones; more than 65% were seen once. The source material was peripheral blood, sampled on day 0 of MenACWY control vaccination. All receptors come from an adult in good health. Both conserved end residues are part of each CDR3. The order of the fields is CDR3 protein, CDR3 DNA, CDR3 length, clone size, V gene, D gene, J gene. A D gene is named only where the DNA matches it firmly. Only some rows state a clone size, as once, few, many or a class for expanded clones.

CDR3 protein: CATGQAPSSYNSPLHF
CDR3 DNA: TGTGCCACCGGACAGGCTCCTAGCTCCTATAATTCACCCCTCCACTTT
CDR3 length: 16
clone size: NA
V gene: TRBV30
D gene: TRBD1
J gene: TRBJ1-6

CDR3 protein: CASSDLTEAFF
CDR3 DNA: TGTGCCAGCAGCGACCTCACTGAAGCTTTCTTT
CDR3 length: 11
clone size: NA
V gene: TRBV12-3/TRBV12-4
D gene: NA
J gene: TRBJ1-1

CDR3 protein: CASSLLEGYEQYF
CDR3 DNA: TGTGCCAGCAGTTTATTAGAGGGCTACGAGCAGTACTTC
CDR3 length: 13
clone size: NA
V gene: TRBV27
D gene: NA
J gene: TRBJ2-7

CDR3 protein: CSVRGQGPDQPQHF
CDR3 DNA: TGCAGCGTGCGGGGACAGGGACCCGATCAGCCCCAGCATTTT
CDR3 length: 14
clone size: few
V gene: TRBV29-1
D gene: TRBD1
J gene: TRBJ1-5

CDR3 protein: CASSRNSLTGGEAFF
CDR3 DNA: TGTGCCAGCAGCCGCAACTCCTTGACAGGGGGTGAAGCTTTCTTT
CDR3 length: 15
clone size: NA
V gene: TRBV3-1/TRBV3-2
D gene: TRBD1
J gene: TRBJ1-1

CDR3 protein: CASSSLAGVTDTQYF
CDR3 DNA: TGTGCCAGCAGCTCCTTAGCGGGGGTCACAGATACGCAGTATTTT
CDR3 length: 15
clone size: NA
V gene: TRBV7-6
D gene: TRBD2
J gene: TRBJ2-3

CDR3 protein: CASSWTPPDTQYF
CDR3 DNA: TGTGCCAGCAGCTGGACCCCCCCCGATACGCAGTATTTT
CDR3 length: 13
clone size: NA
V gene: TRBV11-2
D gene: NA
J gene: TRBJ2-3

CDR3 protein: CALGGGSQPQHF
CDR3 DNA: TGTGCTTTGGGCGGGGGCAGCCAGCCCCAGCATTTT
CDR3 length: 12
clone size: NA
V gene: TRBV30
D gene: NA
J gene: TRBJ1-5

CDR3 protein: CASSPGPTPGGEQYF
CDR3 DNA: TGTGCCAGCAGTCCGGGACCAACCCCTGGAGGGGAGCAGTACTTC
CDR3 length: 15
clone size: once
V gene: TRBV7-9
D gene: NA
J gene: TRBJ2-7

CDR3 protein: CASSHFSTGGDGYTF
CDR3 DNA: TGTGCCAGCAGCCATTTCTCGACAGGGGGGGATGGCTACACCTTC
CDR3 length: 15
clone size: few
V gene: TRBV3-1/TRBV3-2
D gene: TRBD1
J gene: TRBJ1-2

CDR3 protein: CASSLDAVSGANVLTF
CDR3 DNA: TGTGCCAGCAGCTTAGACGCGGTCTCTGGGGCCAACGTCCTGACTTTC
CDR3 length: 16
clone size: NA
V gene: TRBV11-2
D gene: NA
J gene: TRBJ2-6

CDR3 protein: CASSRGHTTEAFF
CDR3 DNA: TGTGCCAGCAGCCGAGGACACACCACTGAAGCTTTCTTT
CDR3 length: 13
clone size: NA
V gene: TRBV2
D gene: NA
J gene: TRBJ1-1

CDR3 protein: CASRGQLQTDTQYF
CDR3 DNA: TGTGCCAGCAGGGGACAGCTCCAAACAGATACGCAGTATTTT
CDR3 length: 14
clone size: NA
V gene: TRBV6-5
D gene: TRBD1
J gene: TRBJ2-3

CDR3 protein: CASSQDVPGLVVPDTQYF
CDR3 DNA: TGTGCCAGCAGCCAAGATGTGCCGGGGCTCGTGGTCCCAGATACGCAGTATTTT
CDR3 length: 18
clone size: NA
V gene: TRBV3-1/TRBV3-2
D gene: NA
J gene: TRBJ2-3

CDR3 protein: CAVERSGRSYEQYF
CDR3 DNA: TGTGCAGTAGAACGGAGCGGGAGGTCCTACGAGCAGTACTTC
CDR3 length: 14
clone size: once
V gene: TRBV6-5
D gene: TRBD2
J gene: TRBJ2-7

CDR3 protein: CASSLQGPNLSGANVLTF
CDR3 DNA: TGCGCCAGCAGCCTTCAGGGGCCCAACCTCTCTGGGGCCAACGTCCTGACTTTC
CDR3 length: 18
clone size: NA
V gene: TRBV4-1
D gene: NA
J gene: TRBJ2-6

CDR3 protein: CASSLNFNQPQHF
CDR3 DNA: TGTGCCAGCAGTCTTAACTTCAATCAGCCCCAGCATTTT
CDR3 length: 13
clone size: NA
V gene: TRBV28
D gene: NA
J gene: TRBJ1-5

CDR3 protein: CASSLLASGGRWPGELFF
CDR3 DNA: TGTGCCAGCAGTTTATTGGCTAGCGGGGGTCGCTGGCCCGGGGAGCTGTTTTTT
CDR3 length: 18
clone size: NA
V gene: TRBV28
D gene: TRBD2
J gene: TRBJ2-2

CDR3 protein: CASSSRLGGGPTDTQYF
CDR3 DNA: TGTGCCAGCAGCTCTCGTCTGGGGGGAGGGCCCACAGATACGCAGTATTTT
CDR3 length: 17
clone size: NA
V gene: TRBV5-4
D gene: TRBD2
J gene: TRBJ2-3

CDR3 protein: CASSLGGLNTGELFF
CDR3 DNA: TGTGCCAGCAGTTTAGGGGGGTTAAACACCGGGGAGCTGTTTTTT
CDR3 length: 15
clone size: many
V gene: TRBV28
D gene: NA
J gene: TRBJ2-2

CDR3 protein: CASRPERGSYEQYF
CDR3 DNA: TGTGCCAGCAGGCCAGAACGGGGCTCCTACGAGCAGTACTTC
CDR3 length: 14
clone size: NA
V gene: TRBV7-9
D gene: NA
J gene: TRBJ2-7

CDR3 protein: CASSLADTQYF
CDR3 DNA: TGTGCCAGCAGCTTAGCCGATACGCAGTATTTT
CDR3 length: 11
clone size: NA
V gene: TRBV11-2
D gene: NA
J gene: TRBJ2-3

CDR3 protein: CASSQDGQYNEKLFF
CDR3 DNA: TGTGCCAGCAGCCAGGACGGACAGTATAATGAAAAACTGTTTTTT
CDR3 length: 15
clone size: NA
V gene: TRBV4-2
D gene: NA
J gene: TRBJ1-4

CDR3 protein: CASSPQVSGNTIYF
CDR3 DNA: TGTGCCAGCAGTCCACAGGTCTCTGGAAACACCATATATTTT
CDR3 length: 14
clone size: NA
V gene: TRBV6-5
D gene: NA
J gene: TRBJ1-3

CDR3 protein: CAISGPGEGAEAFF
CDR3 DNA: TGTGCCATCAGTGGGCCAGGGGAGGGTGCTGAAGCTTTCTTT
CDR3 length: 14
clone size: NA
V gene: TRBV10-3
D gene: NA
J gene: TRBJ1-1

CDR3 protein: CASSLAGANYGYTF
CDR3 DNA: TGTGCCAGCAGCTTAGCTGGGGCTAACTATGGCTACACCTTC
CDR3 length: 14
clone size: NA
V gene: TRBV7-9
D gene: NA
J gene: TRBJ1-2

CDR3 protein: CAWIKVSSTDTQYF
CDR3 DNA: TGTGCCTGGATAAAAGTCTCTAGCACAGATACGCAGTATTTT
CDR3 length: 14
clone size: NA
V gene: TRBV30
D gene: NA
J gene: TRBJ2-3

CDR3 protein: CASSPDIAANYGYTF
CDR3 DNA: TGCGCCAGCAGCCCCGACATCGCAGCTAACTATGGCTACACCTTC
CDR3 length: 15
clone size: NA
V gene: TRBV5-1
D gene: NA
J gene: TRBJ1-2

CDR3 protein: CASSFSGLGTEAFF
CDR3 DNA: TGCGCCAGCAGCTTTAGTGGATTGGGAACTGAAGCTTTCTTT
CDR3 length: 14
clone size: NA
V gene: TRBV5-1
D gene: NA
J gene: TRBJ1-1

CDR3 protein: CAISDGTEPFYGYTF
CDR3 DNA: TGTGCCATCAGTGATGGGACAGAACCTTTCTATGGCTACACCTTC
CDR3 length: 15
clone size: NA
V gene: TRBV10-3
D gene: TRBD1
J gene: TRBJ1-2

CDR3 protein: CASSDSRGLNTEAFF
CDR3 DNA: TGTGCCAGCAGTGACTCCAGGGGGCTGAACACTGAAGCTTTCTTT
CDR3 length: 15
clone size: once
V gene: TRBV6-2/TRBV6-3
D gene: TRBD1
J gene: TRBJ1-1

CDR3 protein: CASSYGGASYNEQFF
CDR3 DNA: TGTGCCAGCAGTTACGGGGGGGCTTCCTACAATGAGCAGTTCTTC
CDR3 length: 15
clone size: NA
V gene: TRBV6-6
D gene: NA
J gene: TRBJ2-1

CDR3 protein: CSVRKGGVDGYTF
CDR3 DNA: TGCAGCGTTAGGAAGGGTGGAGTGGATGGCTACACCTTC
CDR3 length: 13
clone size: once
V gene: TRBV29-1
D gene: NA
J gene: TRBJ1-2

CDR3 protein: CASSLGGRGTGELFF
CDR3 DNA: TGCGCCAGCAGCTTGGGCGGGAGAGGAACCGGGGAGCTGTTTTTT
CDR3 length: 15
clone size: NA
V gene: TRBV5-1
D gene: TRBD2
J gene: TRBJ2-2

CDR3 protein: CASSPRQVVAGELFF
CDR3 DNA: TGTGCCAGCAGTCCACGTCAGGTGGTAGCCGGGGAGCTGTTTTTT
CDR3 length: 15
clone size: few
V gene: TRBV6-5
D gene: NA
J gene: TRBJ2-2

CDR3 protein: CASSQEGAFTEAFF
CDR3 DNA: TGTGCCAGCAGCCAAGAAGGGGCCTTCACTGAAGCTTTCTTT
CDR3 length: 14
clone size: NA
V gene: TRBV4-2
D gene: NA
J gene: TRBJ1-1

CDR3 protein: CASSLGRQGGDGYTF
CDR3 DNA: TGCGCCAGCAGCTTGGGGCGACAGGGCGGCGATGGCTACACCTTC
CDR3 length: 15
clone size: NA
V gene: TRBV5-1
D gene: TRBD1
J gene: TRBJ1-2

CDR3 protein: CATRVGGANQPQHF
CDR3 DNA: TGTGCCACCAGGGTCGGGGGGGCAAATCAGCCCCAGCATTTT
CDR3 length: 14
clone size: NA
V gene: TRBV24-1
D gene: NA
J gene: TRBJ1-5

CDR3 protein: CASSRLAGGNEQFF
CDR3 DNA: TGTGCCAGCTCAAGGCTAGCGGGAGGGAATGAGCAGTTCTTC
CDR3 length: 14
clone size: NA
V gene: TRBV2
D gene: TRBD2
J gene: TRBJ2-1

CDR3 protein: CASSGGQGRPGELFF
CDR3 DNA: TGTGCCAGCAGCGGAGGACAGGGTAGGCCCGGGGAGCTGTTTTTT
CDR3 length: 15
clone size: NA
V gene: TRBV9
D gene: TRBD1
J gene: TRBJ2-2